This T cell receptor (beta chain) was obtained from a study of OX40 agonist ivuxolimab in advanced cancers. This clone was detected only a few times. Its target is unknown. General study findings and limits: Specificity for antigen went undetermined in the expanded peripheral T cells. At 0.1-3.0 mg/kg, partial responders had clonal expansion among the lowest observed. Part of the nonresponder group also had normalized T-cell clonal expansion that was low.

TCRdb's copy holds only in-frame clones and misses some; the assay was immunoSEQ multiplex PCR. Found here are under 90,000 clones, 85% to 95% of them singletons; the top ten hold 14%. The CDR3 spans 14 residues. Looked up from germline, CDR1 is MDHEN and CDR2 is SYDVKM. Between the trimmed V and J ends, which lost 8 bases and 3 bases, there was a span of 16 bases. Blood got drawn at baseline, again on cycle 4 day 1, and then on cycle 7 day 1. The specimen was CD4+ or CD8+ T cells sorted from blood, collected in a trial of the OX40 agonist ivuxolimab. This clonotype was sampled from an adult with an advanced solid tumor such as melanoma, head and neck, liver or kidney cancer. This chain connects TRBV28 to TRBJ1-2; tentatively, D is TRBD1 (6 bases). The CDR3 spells CASYPAGGHYGYTF. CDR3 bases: TGTGCCAGCTACCCCGCGGGGGGGCACTATGGCTACACCTTC.